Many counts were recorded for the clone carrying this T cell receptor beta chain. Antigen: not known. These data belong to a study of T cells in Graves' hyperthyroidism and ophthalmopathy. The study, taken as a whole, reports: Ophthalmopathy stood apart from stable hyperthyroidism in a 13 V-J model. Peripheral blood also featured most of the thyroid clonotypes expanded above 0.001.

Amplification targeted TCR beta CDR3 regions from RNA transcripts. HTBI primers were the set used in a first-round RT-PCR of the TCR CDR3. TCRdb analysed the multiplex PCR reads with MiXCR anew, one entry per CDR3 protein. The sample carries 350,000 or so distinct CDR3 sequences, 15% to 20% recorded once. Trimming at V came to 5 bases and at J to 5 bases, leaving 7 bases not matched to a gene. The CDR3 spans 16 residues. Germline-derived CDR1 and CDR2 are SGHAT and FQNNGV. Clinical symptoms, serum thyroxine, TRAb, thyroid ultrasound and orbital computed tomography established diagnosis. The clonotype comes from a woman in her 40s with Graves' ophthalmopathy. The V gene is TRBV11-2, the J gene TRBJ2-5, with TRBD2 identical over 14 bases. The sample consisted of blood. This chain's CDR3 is CASSLSGLAGAETQYF. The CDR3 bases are TGTGCCAGCAGCCTGTCGGGACTAGCGGGAGCGGAGACCCAGTACTTC.